This TCR beta chain derives from a study of OX40 agonist ivuxolimab in advanced cancers. In terms of the full investigation: The costimulatory receptor OX40 (CD134) was targeted by ivuxolimab, a fully human IgG2 agonistic monoclonal antibody. Intravenous ivuxolimab was administered to patients every 2 weeks at six dose levels: 0.01, 0.1, 0.3, 1.5, 3 and 10 mg/kg. Of the roughly 52 dose-escalation patients, hepatocellular carcinoma was present in 19, melanoma in around 15, renal cell carcinoma in 9 and head and neck cancer in 9. A male proportion of about 79% and a mean age of about 60 years, ranging from about 23 to 90, were recorded for the dose-escalation cohort. Patients were allowed to have had prior anti-PD-1, anti-PD-L1 or anti-CTLA-4 therapy, and approximately 40% of the dose-escalation patients had previously received checkpoint inhibitors. Partial responses occurred in three dose-escalation patients: two with cutaneous melanoma and one with hepatocellular carcinoma. The point of sequencing TCRbeta in the periphery was to test whether ivuxolimab changed TCR sequence diversity and drove clonal T-cell expansion. The paper covers the monotherapy dose-escalation part of the phase I ivuxolimab trial, which included N of about 50 patients. The study at large found these results: After ivuxolimab, expanded clones were on average more numerous among CD8+ T cells than among CD4+ T cells. In the 0.1-3.0 mg/kg groups, partial responders were among the patients with the lowest normalized peripheral clonal expansion, particularly in CD8+ T cells. Low levels of normalized T-cell clonal expansion were also seen in some nonresponding patients. At doses from 0.1 to 3.0 mg/kg, clonal expansion was seen in both CD4+ and CD8+ blood T cells between baseline and week 6. The antigen specificity of the peripheral T cells that underwent clonal expansion was not determined.

To note about this clone: It lacks a known antigen. Base qualities were left out, and no much larger clone turns up one base away.

Genomic DNA was isolated from the sorted cells so that the TCRbeta CDR3 region could be sequenced. TCRbeta CDR3 regions were sequenced using the immunoSEQ Assay. As stored in TCRdb, this immuneACCESS dataset retains in-frame rearrangements with V and J assigned. A fraction of the clones does not appear; measured against another copy, unresolved V genes explain less than half of the discrepancy, and the remainder lacks a known reason. Recorded for this sample are tens of thousands of clones; around 89% of them occurred a single time. Of the sample, 5% to 5.5% is held by the ten largest clones. The trial excluded patients who had a history of autoimmune disease or who were on systemic immunosuppression. Peripheral blood for TCR sequencing was collected from all dose cohorts at baseline, on cycle 4 day 1, and on cycle 7 day 1. The samples were drawn from a first-in-human, open-label, multicenter phase I dose-escalation trial of ivuxolimab. Adults with locally advanced or metastatic head and neck squamous cell, hepatocellular, melanoma or renal cell carcinoma were enrolled in the trial. CD4+ and CD8+ T cells were sorted separately from peripheral blood before TCR sequencing.

The receptor's source is an adult with an advanced solid tumor such as melanoma, head and neck, liver or kidney cancer. Specimen: CD4+ or CD8+ T cells sorted from blood, collected in a trial of the OX40 agonist ivuxolimab.

The DNA sequence is TGTGCCAGCAATGGACTAGCGGGAGGGCCAGTGGATACGCAGTATTTT. This is translated as CASNGLAGGPVDTQYF. This receptor chain uses TRBV6-6 and TRBJ2-3; the central 15 bases match TRBD2. V ends up 7 bases short and J 6 bases short, with an unmatched junction base count of 8. The germline V gene (reference sequence) sets CDR1 to MNHNY and CDR2 to SVGAGI. Counted from cysteine to phenylalanine, this CDR3 has 16 amino acids. Just the 48-base CDR3 DNA is kept, in frame starting at base 1.